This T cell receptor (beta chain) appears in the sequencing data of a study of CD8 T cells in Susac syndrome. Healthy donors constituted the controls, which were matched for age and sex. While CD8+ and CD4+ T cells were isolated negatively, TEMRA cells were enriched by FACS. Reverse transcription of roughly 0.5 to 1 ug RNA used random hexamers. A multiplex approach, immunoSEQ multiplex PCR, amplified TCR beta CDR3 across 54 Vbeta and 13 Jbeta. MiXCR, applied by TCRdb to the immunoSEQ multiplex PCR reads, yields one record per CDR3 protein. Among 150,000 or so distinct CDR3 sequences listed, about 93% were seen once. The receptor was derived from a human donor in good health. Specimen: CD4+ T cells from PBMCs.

For the CDR3, the DNA is TGCAGTGCAGTCCTCAGGGGCGGGAAGACCCAGTACTTC. Its translation: CSAVLRGGKTQYF. The chain couples TRBV20-1 to TRBJ2-5, with D possibly called TRBD1 or TRBD2 (6 bases each). The CDR3 spans 13 residues. V lost 6 bases and J 6 bases, leaving 17 bases between the germline ends. Germline CDR1 is DFQATT and CDR2 is SNEGSKA (reference sequence).